The next 7 T cell receptor beta chains were all read from a single sample in a study of shared clonotypes between healthy human individuals. Produced via immunoSEQ multiplex PCR; TCRdb's table is partial and in-frame only. The table lists roughly 890,000 clones, 85% to 95% of them singletons. Naive CD8 cells lacked CD45RO and underwent positive selection for CCR7, leaving out terminally differentiated effector memory CD45RA+ cells. The sample was naive CD8+ T cells sorted from blood. These receptors were obtained from a man under 40 in good health.

In nucleotides, the CDR3 is TGTGCCAGCAGTTTATCAGTCTGGGACAATGAGCAGTTCTTC. It encodes CASSLSVWDNEQFF. The rearrangement links TRBV27 to TRBJ2-1, with no clear D. CDR3 length: 14 amino acids. The V gene lost 0 bases and the J gene lost 5 bases, with 8 bases spanning the gap. Germline CDR1 reads MNHEY; CDR2 reads SMNVEV (reference sequence).

V is TRBV5-1 and J is TRBJ2-1; D uncertain. Germline V gene lookup returns CDR1 SGHRS and CDR2 YFSETQ. V lost 4 bases and J 2 bases, leaving 13 bases between the germline ends. There are 15 residues in the CDR3. The CDR3 bases are TGCGCCAGCAGCCTGGCAGCACCTACCTACAATGAGCAGTTCTTC. Translating gives CASSLAAPTYNEQFF.

This chain uses TRBV4-1 with TRBJ2-3, with D hard to call. Looked up from germline, CDR1 is MGHRA and CDR2 is YSYEKL. V lost 1 base and J 5 bases, leaving 7 bases between the germline ends. The CDR3 covers 13 residues. The CDR3 nucleotides are TGCGCCAGCAGCCAAGCCGGGCAAGATACGCAGTATTTT. The encoded protein is CASSQAGQDTQYF.

The chain couples TRBV6-4 to TRBJ1-5; D possibly corresponds to TRBD1 (5 bases). V gave up 6 bases and J gave up 11 bases, with 29 bases separating them. The length of the CDR3 is 17 residues. Germline-derived CDR1 and CDR2 are MRHNA and SNTAGT. The CDR3 region is CASSPPDLGGEPLAQHF. CDR3 in DNA: TGTGCCAGCAGCCCACCTGACCTCGGGGGAGAGCCTTTGGCCCAGCATTTT.

The rearrangement uses TRBV25-1 and TRBJ2-1, with TRBD1 as a possible D gene (5 bases). This CDR3 has 15 residues. The germline CDR1 and CDR2 sequences are MGHDK and SYGVNS. V shed 6 bases and J shed 8 bases, with 20 bases lying between them. The CDR3 loop reads CASSAPWGLKDEQFF. CDR3 DNA sequence: TGTGCCAGCAGCGCCCCATGGGGCCTTAAGGATGAGCAGTTCTTC.

DNA for the CDR3: TGCGCCAGCAGCACCCGGGACAGGGGTTCCTACGAGCAGTACTTC. The encoded protein is CASSTRDRGSYEQYF. This chain links TRBV4-1 with TRBJ2-7, with 10 bases that match TRBD1. The CDR3 runs 15 residues. Trimming at V came to 5 bases and at J to 1 base, leaving 5 bases not matched to a gene. Germline V lookup: CDR1 MGHRA, CDR2 YSYEKL.

The J gene is TRBJ1-4, the V gene TRBV4-3; TRBD1 agrees at 11 bases. In germline, CDR1 is LGHNA, CDR2 YSLEER. J lost 8 bases, V lost 3 bases, and 5 bases had no gene match. This CDR3 region has 15 residues. CDR3 residues: CASSQGGTGGEKLFF. Here the CDR3 DNA reads TGCGCCAGCAGCCAGGGAGGGACAGGGGGGGAAAAACTGTTTTTT.